This TCR beta chain is from a study of blood T cell repertoires in COVID-19. At the level of the study: The study drew acute and convalescent COVID-19 samples from the United States, Italy and Spain. The analysed material was cDNA or gDNA that came from T cells, B-cell-depleted T cells, or PBMCs.

Seattle patient enrollment occurred during active infection, with longitudinal follow-up thereafter. Authors' analysis steps: The authors estimated nucleated cell counts from reference gene primer amplification. Libraries were prepared by immunoSEQ multiplex PCR; TCRdb keeps only in-frame clonotypes and omits some of them. For V, J and clone size, that table is used; D and trimming come from the DNA. The sample consists of roughly 260,000 clones, 88% of them appearing once. The V gene's germline CDR1 is KGHSH and CDR2 LQKENI. J was trimmed by 3 bases and V by 3 bases; bases with no gene match: 8. CDR3 length: 17 amino acids.

The clonotype was recovered from a woman in her 30s with COVID-19, enrolled during active disease. This rearrangement joins TRBV18 to TRBJ1-3; the match to TRBD1 covers 10 bases. The sample comprised peripheral blood. The CDR3 protein is CASSPFTTGGNGNTIYF. The CDR3 DNA reads TGTGCCAGCTCACCTTTTACGACAGGGGGCAATGGAAACACCATATATTTT.